These T cell receptor beta chains were read from a single sample in a study of T cell responses to AZD1222 COVID-19 vaccine. Only in-frame clones appear in the TCRdb table, and some are missing; sequencing was by immunoSEQ multiplex PCR. In the table there are roughly 91,000 clones, about 92% of which are singletons. Material: peripheral blood, obtained on day 0 of AZD1222 vaccination. These receptors were collected from an adult in good health. Each CDR3 is given with its conserved first and last residue. Fields, in order: J gene, D gene, V gene, clone size, CDR3 DNA, CDR3 protein. The D gene is left open where the match is weak. Clone size, where shown, is once, few, many, or a class for clones that have expanded.

>TRBJ1-1|.|TRBV28|.
TGTGCCAGCAGTTTAGAGAACCGGAACACTGAAGCTTTCTTT
CASSLENRNTEAFF
>TRBJ2-3|.|TRBV5-1|.
TGCGCCAGCAGCTTGGGGGCTAGCGTGGCAGATACGCAGTATTTT
CASSLGASVADTQYF
>TRBJ2-1|.|TRBV2|.
TGTGCCAGCAAATTAGGGCTGAACAATGAGCAGTTCTTC
CASKLGLNNEQFF
>TRBJ2-3|.|TRBV30|.
TGTGCCTGGAGTGTAGTATCAGCGGTAACAGATACGCAGTATTTT
CAWSVVSAVTDTQYF
>TRBJ2-2|TRBD2|TRBV11-3|.
TGTGCCAGCAGCTCGGGGGGTTTCGCCGGGGAGCTGTTTTTT
CASSSGGFAGELFF
>TRBJ2-1|.|TRBV21-1|.
TGTGCCAGCAGCAAGGGACAGAAAGAATTTTACTCCTACAATGAGCAGTTCTTC
CASSKGQKEFYSYNEQFF
>TRBJ1-5|.|TRBV3-1/TRBV3-2|.
TGTGCCAGCAGCCAAGACCCCGCAGGGGAGCGCAATCAGCCCCAGCATTTT
CASSQDPAGERNQPQHF
>TRBJ2-7|.|TRBV2|.
TGTGCCAGCGGGTCAGGGACTGGAACCTACGAGCAGTACTTC
CASGSGTGTYEQYF
>TRBJ2-1|TRBD2|TRBV20-1|.
TGCAGTGCTAGTGGAGGGAGGGCCCCCGGAAATGAGCAGTTCTTC
CSASGGRAPGNEQFF
>TRBJ2-4|TRBD2|TRBV6-5|.
TGTGCCAGCAGCCTAGGGACTAGCGGGACCCCGTACTTC
CASSLGTSGTPYF
>TRBJ2-1|TRBD1|TRBV5-8|.
TGTGCCAGCAGCTTGGGGCAGGGGGCGTTCGGTGAGCAGTTCTTC
CASSLGQGAFGEQFF
>TRBJ2-3|.|TRBV9|.
TGTGCCAGCAGCGTAGCTGGAGGAACAGCAGGGGATACGCAGTATTTT
CASSVAGGTAGDTQYF
>TRBJ1-4|.|TRBV18|.
TGTGCCAGCTCACCTAGGTCACATAATGAAAAACTGTTTTTT
CASSPRSHNEKLFF
>TRBJ1-4|.|TRBV7-9|.
TGTGCCAGCAGCTTAGGAGGTTCGACTAATGAAAAACTGTTTTTT
CASSLGGSTNEKLFF
>TRBJ2-2|.|TRBV9|.
TGTGCCAGCAGTGAAGACAGGATGAACACCGGGGAGCTGTTTTTT
CASSEDRMNTGELFF
>TRBJ1-1|.|TRBV5-5|once
TGTGCCAGCAGCTTGTATTCTCAGGGGCAAACTGAAGCTTTCTTT
CASSLYSQGQTEAFF
>TRBJ2-1|TRBD1|TRBV3-1/TRBV3-2|.
TGTGCCAGCAGCCAGAGGGACAGGTACAATGAGCAGTTCTTC
CASSQRDRYNEQFF
>TRBJ1-5|.|TRBV27|.
TGTGCCAGCAGCCCGAGGGGTGACGACAATCAGCCCCAGCATTTT
CASSPRGDDNQPQHF
>TRBJ2-3|.|TRBV6-5|.
TGTGCCAGCACCTCTGGGGTAAGGACAGATACGCAGTATTTT
CASTSGVRTDTQYF
>TRBJ2-1|TRBD2|TRBV7-2|.
TGTGCCAGCAGCCGCCTTCTTAGCGGGGGGGCCAGCAATGAGCAGTTCTTC
CASSRLLSGGASNEQFF
>TRBJ2-7|TRBD1|TRBV6-5|.
TGTGCCAGCAGGACAGGGGTTTGGTCCTACGAGCAGTACTTC
CASRTGVWSYEQYF
>TRBJ2-1|TRBD1|TRBV27|.
TGTGCCAGCAGCGGACAGGGGGCGCGGGCAGAGCAGTTCTTC
CASSGQGARAEQFF
>TRBJ2-7|TRBD1|TRBV11-2|.
TGTGCCAGCAGCTTAGTTGGACAACAGGGGGCTAGGGAGCAGTACTTC
CASSLVGQQGAREQYF
>TRBJ2-3|.|TRBV20-1|once
TGCAGTGCTAGTTTAATAAAGGGGGCAGATACGCAGTATTTT
CSASLIKGADTQYF
>TRBJ1-5|.|TRBV24-1|.
TGTGCCACCAGTGATACAGGTTCCAATCAGCCCCAGCATTTT
CATSDTGSNQPQHF
>TRBJ1-1|TRBD1|TRBV19|.
TGTGCCAGTAATCCAGGGGGCGCGGGGAACACTGAAGCTTTCTTT
CASNPGGAGNTEAFF
>TRBJ2-1|TRBD2|TRBV5-4|.
TGTGCCAGCAGCTACCGGACTAGCGGGGGCTACAATGAGCAGTTCTTC
CASSYRTSGGYNEQFF
>TRBJ2-2|.|TRBV30|.
TGTGCCTGGAGTAGGGGGGGGCTCACCGGGGAGCTGTTTTTT
CAWSRGGLTGELFF
>TRBJ2-2|TRBD2|TRBV6-2/TRBV6-3|.
TGTGCCAGCAGTTCACTAGCGGGGGCGTTCACCGGGGAGCTGTTTTTT
CASSSLAGAFTGELFF
>TRBJ1-2|TRBD1|TRBV6-5|.
TGTGCCAGCAGCCCCGGGACAGGGCGCTATGGCTACACCTTC
CASSPGTGRYGYTF
>TRBJ1-5|.|TRBV11-2|once
TGTGCCAGCAGCTCAAGTGGTCAAAGTCAGCCCCAGCATTTT
CASSSSGQSQPQHF
>TRBJ2-7|.|TRBV5-1|.
TGCGCCAGCGGGCCGGCGGCGGCCTACGAGCAGTACTTC
CASGPAAAYEQYF
>TRBJ2-1|TRBD2|TRBV10-2|.
TGCGCCAGCAGCGGACTAGCGGGAAACTACAATGAGCAGTTCTTC
CASSGLAGNYNEQFF
>TRBJ1-1|.|TRBV5-6|few
TGTGCCAGCAGCTTCTATCTCCGGAGGGACACTGAAGCTTTCTTT
CASSFYLRRDTEAFF
>TRBJ1-6|.|TRBV3-1/TRBV3-2|.
TGTGCCAGCAGCAATCGGGCGGGGGGCAATTCACCCCTCCACTTT
CASSNRAGGNSPLHF
>TRBJ1-6|.|TRBV5-4|.
TGTGCCAGCAGGTTGAGGATGGATGCGAATTCACCCCTCCACTTT
CASRLRMDANSPLHF
>TRBJ2-3|TRBD2|TRBV19|.
TGTGCCAGTAGACTCGGGACTAGCGGGATTTTAGATACGCAGTATTTT
CASRLGTSGILDTQYF
>TRBJ1-1|TRBD1|TRBV30|once
TGTGCCTGGAGGGGACAGGGCATAGGTGAAGCTTTCTTT
CAWRGQGIGEAFF
>TRBJ1-1|.|TRBV6-5|.
TGTGCCAGCAGCGGCTTGCGGGGCGTGAACACTGAAGCTTTCTTT
CASSGLRGVNTEAFF
>TRBJ2-4|.|TRBV21-1|.
TGTGCCAGCAGCAAAAATAAGTGGAATCCAGCCAAAAACATTCAGTACTTC
CASSKNKWNPAKNIQYF
>TRBJ2-7|TRBD2|TRBV2|.
TGTGCCAGCAGATCAACTAGCGCCTCCTACGAGCAGTACTTC
CASRSTSASYEQYF
>TRBJ1-6|.|TRBV20-1|.
TGCAGTGCTAGTTTGGGGCAGCTCCTCCACTTT
CSASLGQLLHF
>TRBJ1-4|.|TRBV5-4|.
TGTGCCAGCAGCTTCGCAGGGTTGGATGAAAAACTGTTTTTT
CASSFAGLDEKLFF
>TRBJ1-1|.|TRBV5-1|.
TGCGCCAGCAGCTTGGAGGGCACATCCACTGAAGCTTTCTTT
CASSLEGTSTEAFF
>TRBJ2-7|.|TRBV7-2|.
TGTGCCAGCAGCTTGCACAACGAGCAGTACTTC
CASSLHNEQYF
>TRBJ2-3|TRBD2|TRBV5-1|.
TGCGCCAGCAGCTTCCAGCGGGGGGGCTTCACAGATACGCAGTATTTT
CASSFQRGGFTDTQYF
>TRBJ2-1|.|TRBV3-1/TRBV3-2|.
TGTGCCAGCAGCCAAGACCCGCGGGACAATGAGCAGTTCTTC
CASSQDPRDNEQFF
>TRBJ1-2|.|TRBV7-8|.
TGTGCCAGCAGCCCGGCACGGGGGCAGTTTGGCTACACCTTC
CASSPARGQFGYTF
>TRBJ1-2|.|TRBV6-6|.
TGTGCCAGCACCCCACGGCAGTCATCCTATGGCTACACCTTC
CASTPRQSSYGYTF
>TRBJ2-7|.|TRBV5-1|.
TGCGCCAGCCACTTAGACGAGGGCAACGAGCAGTACTTC
CASHLDEGNEQYF
>TRBJ2-1|TRBD1|TRBV6-5|.
TGTGCCAGCACCGGGACAGGGGGCGCCTACAATGAGCAGTTCTTC
CASTGTGGAYNEQFF
>TRBJ2-1|.|TRBV13|.
TGTGCCAGCAGCTTAGGTTCCGGGGGGCAGTTCTTC
CASSLGSGGQFF
>TRBJ1-2|TRBD1|TRBV19|.
TGTGCCAGTAGTATTTCGGGGACAGGGATCTATGGCTACACCTTC
CASSISGTGIYGYTF
>TRBJ1-6|.|TRBV16|.
TGTGCCAGCAGCCTAAAGACTGGGGAGAGGTCACCCCTCCACTTT
CASSLKTGERSPLHF
>TRBJ2-3|.|TRBV5-1|once
TGCGCCAGCAGCTTGGTAGCGCCCCGGAGCAGGGATACGCAGTATTTT
CASSLVAPRSRDTQYF